This TCR beta chain originates from a study of shared clonotypes between healthy human individuals. Germline assignment: CDR1 GTSNPN and CDR2 SVGIG (reference sequence). This CDR3 has 14 residues. V shed 3 bases, J shed 5 bases, and the junction held 8 bases outside the gene matches. The assay was immunoSEQ multiplex PCR, and TCRdb's table has in-frame clones only and misses some. The sample has about 980,000 clones, approximately 80% seen once; the top ten hold about 1.5%. Only one count was recorded for this clone. This sequence joins TRBV30 and TRBJ2-5; 8 positions match TRBD1. The receptor was derived from a man aged 18 to 30 in good health. The sample comprised memory CD4+ T cells sorted from blood. As to subset: CD45RA-negative fraction. CDR3 amino acids: CAWRSPGGAETQYF. In DNA form, the CDR3 reads TGTGCCTGGAGATCTCCAGGGGGCGCGGAGACCCAGTACTTC. Using reference TRBV30 and TRBJ2-5 for the parts outside the CDR3, the full variable domain is SQTIHQWPATLVQPVGSPLSLECTVEGTSNPNLYWYRQAAGRGLQLLFYSVGIGQISSEVPQNLSASRPQDRQFILSSKKLLLSDSGFYLCAWRSPGGAETQYFGPGTRLLVL.